Detailed here is one TCR beta chain. Antigen: not known. The sample originates from a study of cytomegalovirus exposure and HLA in healthy donors. The PCR made use of 60 Vbeta and 13 Jbeta primers. Generated by immunoSEQ multiplex PCR, the TCRdb table keeps only in-frame clones and is missing some. The sample contains over 95,000 clones, about 78% of which appear only once. The germline gives CDR1 MRHNA, CDR2 SNTAGT. The V gene lost 2 bases and the J gene lost 2 bases, with 10 bases spanning the gap. The CDR3 covers 15 residues. Points from the study as a whole: A later analysis linked a missense DCLRE1C variant to TCR beta V- and J-gene trimming. In vitro work confirmed that a few CMV-associated chains recognize CMV antigens.

The genes are TRBV6-4 and TRBJ1-3; a possible D gene is TRBD1 (5 bases). This TCR came from a woman in her forties in good health and CMV-seropositive. The sequencing input was PBMCs. The DNA of the CDR3 is TGTGCCAGCAGTGACGTGACAGAGGCTGGAAACACCATATATTTT. Residues: CASSDVTEAGNTIYF.